The 30 T cell receptor beta chains in this list originate from one sample, sequenced in a study of Tregs in tolerant kidney transplant recipients. Clones were sequenced by immunoSEQ multiplex PCR, and TCRdb holds only the in-frame ones, with some missing. Of about 240,000 clones detected, 65% to 85% appear once; the ten largest clones hold about 0.68%. The specimen was CD4+ T cells from blood. These receptors all come from a human donor in good health.

The chain carries TRBV6-1 and TRBJ2-5; possibly TRBD2 for D (7 bases). The CDR3 totals 14 residues. V was pared by 6 bases and J by 4 bases, with 15 bases between. Germline V gene sequence: CDR1 MNHNS, CDR2 SASEGT. The CDR3 coding sequence is TGTGCCAGCAGGACAGGACTAGGCTCAGAGACCCAGTACTTC. It is translated as CASRTGLGSETQYF.

This chain joins TRBV19 and TRBJ1-6; 7 nucleotides match TRBD1. V trimming: 5 bases; J trimming: 0 bases; junction bases outside the gene matches: 10. This CDR3 region has 18 residues. Germline assignment: CDR1 LNHDA and CDR2 SQIVND (reference sequence). The CDR3 nucleotides read TGTGCCAGTAGTCGGCGACAGGGAACCGGCTCCTATAATTCACCCCTCCACTTT. Residues: CASSRRQGTGSYNSPLHF.

This rearrangement joins TRBV9 to TRBJ2-1, with a possible D match to TRBD1 (6 bases). Germline-derived CDR1 and CDR2 are SGDLS and YYNGEE. This CDR3 region has 15 residues. The V end was cut by 1 base, the J end by 7 bases, with 15 bases between. The CDR3 region is CASSVRTGHMNEQFF. CDR3 coding DNA: TGTGCCAGCAGCGTACGTACAGGGCACATGAATGAGCAGTTCTTC.

This chain joins TRBV10-3 and TRBJ1-1, with D possibly matching TRBD1 (5 bases). There are 13 residues in the CDR3. Trimming stripped 6 bases from V and 2 bases from J, with 10 bases between. Germline values: CDR1 ENHRY, CDR2 SYGVKD. The CDR3 loop reads CAISRDHNTEAFF. CDR3 nucleotides: TGTGCCATCAGCAGGGACCATAACACTGAAGCTTTCTTT.

CDR3 loop: CASSPRGGENTEAFF. CDR3 DNA: TGTGCCAGCAGCCCCAGAGGAGGGGAGAACACTGAAGCTTTCTTT. The V and J genes are TRBV7-3 and TRBJ1-1; D possibly corresponds to TRBD1 (5 bases). Trimming cost V 5 bases and J 1 base, with 14 bases left between them. The germline V gene has CDR1 SGHTA and CDR2 FQGTGA. This CDR3 contains 15 residues.

The chain uses TRBV19 and TRBJ2-5; tentatively, D is TRBD1 (6 bases). The J call may be faulty, since TRBJ2-7 better matches the DNA end. CDR3 length: 16 residues. Germline-derived CDR1 and CDR2 are LNHDA and SQIVND (reference sequence). CDR3 amino acids: CASSNPGRYQGGEQYF. CDR3 bases: TGTGCCAGTAGTAATCCGGGCAGGTATCAAGGGGGCGAGCAGTACTTC.

For this clone: Different DNA sequences within this sample yield the same CDR3. This sequence joins TRBV18 and TRBJ1-4, with D possibly TRBD1 on 5 matching bases. The CDR3 runs 14 residues. V gave up 3 bases and J gave up 3 bases, with 8 bases separating them. Germline CDR1 is KGHSH and CDR2 is LQKENI. CDR3 sequence reads: CASSPQGANEKLFF. CDR3 coding DNA: TGTGCCAGCTCACCTCAGGGAGCTAATGAAAAACTGTTTTTT. The full variable domain, rest sourced from reference TRBV18 and TRBJ1-4, is NAGVMQNPRHLVRRRGQEARLRCSPMKGHSHVYWYRQLPEEGLKFMVYLQKENIIDESGMPKERFSAEFPKEGPSILRIQQVVRGDSAAYFCASSPQGANEKLFFGSGTQLSVL.

The chain joins TRBV27 to TRBJ2-7; D is ambiguous. The germline CDR1 and CDR2 sequences are MNHEY and SMNVEV (reference sequence). Deletions cut 6 bases from V and 2 bases from J, with 8 bases between. This CDR3 comprises 12 residues. The CDR3 region has the DNA TGTGCCAGCAGAAAAGGACCCTACGAGCAGTACTTC. Translated: CASRKGPYEQYF.

The rearrangement uses TRBV14 and TRBJ2-7, with D tentatively TRBD2 (6 bases). The V end lost 8 bases, the J end lost 2 bases, and 10 bases lay between the germline ends. The CDR3 is made up of 12 amino acids. Per germline, CDR1 SGHDN and CDR2 FVKESK. In DNA, the CDR3 is TGTGCCAGCGCGGGGACCACCTACGAGCAGTACTTC. Translating gives CASAGTTYEQYF.

The chain is built from TRBV2 and TRBJ1-5; a possible D gene is TRBD1 (5 bases). V was cut by 2 bases and J by 2 bases, with 10 bases left in between. Germline CDR1 and CDR2: SNHLY and FYNNEI. This CDR3 has 15 residues. The CDR3 reads CASSERGGGNQPQHF. The CDR3 DNA follows: TGTGCCAGCAGTGAAAGGGGAGGAGGCAATCAGCCCCAGCATTTT.

The chain uses TRBV5-8 and TRBJ1-5; D ambiguous. The CDR3 sequence is 13 residues long. Germline V lookup: CDR1 SGHTS, CDR2 YDEGEE. The V end lost 0 bases, the J end lost 4 bases, and 5 bases lay between the germline ends. The CDR3 sequence is CASSLGSNQPQHF. Here the CDR3 DNA reads TGTGCCAGCAGCTTGGGGTCGAATCAGCCCCAGCATTTT.

For this clone: The same CDR3 arises from other DNA sequences in this sample as well. The chain recombines TRBV2 with TRBJ2-5; no firm D call. This CDR3 comprises 11 residues. Germline loops: CDR1 SNHLY, CDR2 FYNNEI. Trimming pared 5 bases from V and 0 bases from J, leaving 1 base between. The CDR3 here is CASSYQETQYF. CDR3 coding DNA: TGTGCCAGCAGTTACCAAGAGACCCAGTACTTC.

The CDR3 DNA sequence: TGTGCCAGCAGCGAATTGGCAGCCACTGAAGCTTTCTTT. Its protein product is CASSELAATEAFF. The chain links TRBV5-4 to TRBJ1-1; D unresolved. The germline V and J ends were trimmed by 4 bases and 4 bases, with 11 bases remaining between them. The CDR3 is 13 amino acids. The germline gives CDR1 SGHNT, CDR2 YYREEE (reference sequence).

In its sample, this clone was seen once. This chain uses TRBV5-6 with TRBJ2-5; D might be TRBD1 (6 bases). Trimming took 6 bases from V and 5 from J, leaving 17 bases between them. The length of the CDR3 is 14 residues. Germline V lookup: CDR1 SGHDT, CDR2 YYEEEE. The chain's CDR3 is CASNLGHRGETQYF. Written as DNA, the CDR3 is TGTGCCAGCAATTTGGGACACCGAGGGGAGACCCAGTACTTC. Filled out from reference TRBV5-6 and TRBJ2-5, the complete variable domain reads DAGVTQSPTHLIKTRGQQVTLRCSPKSGHDTVSWYQQALGQGPQFIFQYYEEEERQRGNFPDRFSGHQFPNYSSELNVNALLLGDSALYLCASNLGHRGETQYFGPGTRLLVL.

The J gene is TRBJ1-1, the V gene TRBV18; D gene unclear. CDR3 length equals 12 residues. Trimming removed 6 bases at V and 1 base at J, with 6 bases between. Germline lookup yields CDR1 KGHSH and CDR2 LQKENI. The CDR3 spells CASSTGNTEAFF. CDR3 in DNA: TGTGCCAGCTCGACGGGGAACACTGAAGCTTTCTTT.

This chain links TRBV6-7 with TRBJ1-6; D is unresolved. TRBV6-7 counts as an open reading frame of uncertain function. V was cut by 0 bases and J by 1 base, with 7 bases left in between. The CDR3 sequence is 16 residues long. The CDR3 region has the DNA TGTGCCAGCAGTTACTCGAAGGGATCCTATAATTCACCCCTCCACTTT. This codes for CASSYSKGSYNSPLHF.

The chain has TRBV11-2 and TRBJ1-1; the D gene is possibly TRBD1 (6 bases). Between the trimmed V and J ends, which lost 2 bases and 4 bases, there was a span of 11 bases. This CDR3 contains 14 residues. The germline CDR1 and CDR2 sequences are SGHAT and FQNNGV. CDR3 sequence (DNA): TGTGCCAGCAGCTTATCGACAGGAGTCACTGAAGCTTTCTTT. This sequence encodes CASSLSTGVTEAFF.

V and J are TRBV15 and TRBJ2-3; 11 bases are a match to TRBD2. Germline-derived CDR1 and CDR2 are LNHNV and YYDKDF (reference sequence). The J segment lost 0 bases and the V segment lost 5 bases, leaving 19 bases of the junction unmatched. The length of the CDR3 is 21 residues. CDR3 in amino acids: CATSGQPPGLAEGPSTDTQYF. The CDR3 DNA is TGTGCCACCAGCGGACAACCCCCGGGACTAGCGGAGGGACCGAGCACAGATACGCAGTATTTT.

V is TRBV7-8 and J is TRBJ1-2; TRBD1 is a possible D gene (5 bases). Germline V gives CDR1 SGHVS, CDR2 FQNEAQ. The V end lost 1 base, the J end lost 6 bases, and 9 bases lay between the germline ends. CDR3 length: 13 residues. The DNA for the CDR3 is TGTGCCAGCAGCTTAGGGGGGTCTGATGGCTACACCTTC. It yields the protein CASSLGGSDGYTF.

V and J are TRBV5-1 and TRBJ2-3, with a possible D match to TRBD2 (5 bases). Per germline, CDR1 SGHRS and CDR2 YFSETQ. The length of the CDR3 is 14 residues. Trimming cost V 3 bases and J 6 bases, with 14 bases left between them. CDR3 DNA sequence: TGCGCCAGCAGCTCGGGATCAGAGGGCGATACGCAGTATTTT. This encodes CASSSGSEGDTQYF.

The chain couples TRBV7-7 to TRBJ2-5; D uncertain. This CDR3 region has 13 residues. V shed 3 bases and J shed 1 base, with 6 bases lying between them. Germline values: CDR1 SSHAT, CDR2 FNYEAQ (reference sequence). The CDR3 is CASSFALQETQYF. DNA for the CDR3: TGTGCCAGCAGCTTTGCCCTCCAAGAGACCCAGTACTTC. The full variable domain, in which reference TRBV7-7 and TRBJ2-5 provide the parts outside the CDR3, is GAGVSQSPRYKVTKRGQDVTLRCDPISSHATLYWYQQALGQGPEFLTYFNYEAQPDKSGLPSDRFSAERPEGSISTLTIQRTEQRDSAMYRCASSFALQETQYFGPGTRLLVL.

This rearrangement joins TRBV2 to TRBJ2-2; D remains ambiguous. The germline V gene has CDR1 SNHLY and CDR2 FYNNEI. The CDR3 has 15 amino acids. Trimming took 1 base from V and 5 from J, leaving 11 bases between them. CDR3 amino acids: CASSEEEIRTGELFF. CDR3 nucleotide sequence: TGTGCCAGCAGTGAAGAAGAGATCCGTACCGGGGAGCTGTTTTTT. Based on the CDR3 plus reference TRBV2 and TRBJ2-2, the full variable domain is EPEVTQTPSHQVTQMGQEVILRCVPISNHLYFYWYRQILGQKVEFLVSFYNNEISEKSEIFDDQFSVERPDGSNFTLKIRSTKLEDSAMYFCASSEEEIRTGELFFGEGSRLTVL.

The rearrangement uses TRBV4-1 and TRBJ1-1; 9 bases agree with TRBD1. The CDR3 loop spans 21 amino acids. From germline, CDR1 is MGHRA and CDR2 YSYEKL. The J segment lost 2 bases and the V segment lost 1 base, leaving 20 bases of the junction unmatched. The CDR3, as DNA: TGCGCCAGCAGCCAAGCTCGAAAACAGGGGGCGCTTCTGTTGAGTAACACTGAAGCTTTCTTT. It translates to CASSQARKQGALLLSNTEAFF.

V gene TRBV19 combines with J gene TRBJ1-1, with 8 bases that match TRBD1. The CDR3 is 13 amino acids. In germline, CDR1 is LNHDA, CDR2 SQIVND (reference sequence). J was trimmed by 8 bases and V by 5 bases; bases with no gene match: 7. The CDR3 DNA follows: TGTGCCAGTAGTGCCGACAGGGGTAAGGAAGCTTTCTTT. Protein sequence: CASSADRGKEAFF.

The CDR3 is CASSSDRGYHTQYF. CDR3 bases: TGTGCCAGCAGCTCGGACAGGGGTTATCATACGCAGTATTTT. J is TRBJ2-3 and V is TRBV11-2, with 9 nucleotides matching TRBD1. There are 14 residues in the CDR3. V lost 4 bases, J lost 7 bases, and 6 bases stayed unmatched. Germline assignment: CDR1 SGHAT and CDR2 FQNNGV.

The chain joins TRBV10-1 to TRBJ1-1; D not certain. The CDR3 totals 13 residues. Germline V gene sequence: CDR1 WNHNN, CDR2 SYGVQD (reference sequence). The V gene lost 3 bases and the J gene lost 3 bases, with 8 bases spanning the gap. The DNA of the CDR3 is TGCGCCAGCAGTGACACGTCGGACACTGAAGCTTTCTTT. This translates into CASSDTSDTEAFF.

The chain joins TRBV10-2 to TRBJ1-1, with D possibly matching TRBD1 (5 bases). CDR3 size: 14 residues. Per the germline V gene, CDR1 is WSHSY and CDR2 is SAAADI. The germline V and J ends were trimmed by 6 bases and 1 base, with 12 bases remaining between them. The CDR3 bases are TGCGCCAGCAGCGTAACGGGGCCGAACACTGAAGCTTTCTTT. Its translation: CASSVTGPNTEAFF.

The chain joins TRBV19 to TRBJ1-2; possible D gene TRBD1, 5 bases. V shed 0 bases and J shed 5 bases, with 10 bases lying between them. Germline assignment: CDR1 LNHDA and CDR2 SQIVND (reference sequence). The CDR3 consists of 14 residues. As DNA, the CDR3 is TGTGCCAGTAGTATAGAAGGGGCACGATATGGCTACACCTTC. It specifies CASSIEGARYGYTF.

About this clone itself: The junction departs from the called germline gene at one end, perhaps through a read error. The rearrangement joins TRBV7-7 to TRBJ2-5, with D unclear. The CDR3 extends over 13 amino acids. The germline V gene has CDR1 SSHAT and CDR2 FNYEAQ (reference sequence). The CDR3 region has the DNA TGTGCTAGCAGCTCGAGCCGCTTTGAGGCCCAGTACTTC. Translated: CASSSSRFEAQYF.

The V gene is TRBV7-3, the J gene TRBJ1-2; unclear D gene. The CDR3 consists of 13 residues. From germline, CDR1 is SGHTA and CDR2 FQGTGA. Trimming removed 2 bases from V and 4 bases from J, with 8 bases in between. The CDR3 loop is CASSLGSGYGYTF. The DNA of the CDR3 is TGTGCCAGCAGCTTAGGTTCGGGCTATGGCTACACCTTC.